This T cell receptor (beta chain) was observed in a study of technical replicates of blood from several donors. Clones were sequenced by immunoSEQ multiplex PCR, and TCRdb holds only the in-frame ones, with some missing. In the table there are roughly 70,000 clones, approximately 90% of which are singletons. Sequenced: PBMCs. The TCR comes from a human donor in good health. Some clones in this sample may be carry-over from other donors' samples.

CDR3 coding DNA: TGCGCCAGCAGTCACCAGGGGTCCTCCTATGGCTACACCTTC. Its protein product is CASSHQGSSYGYTF. The gene calls are TRBV23-1 and TRBJ1-2; perhaps TRBD1 as D (6 bases). TRBV23-1 is an ORF; its function is uncertain. The CDR3 consists of 14 residues. V lost 3 bases, J lost 4 bases, and 12 bases lay in between.